One TCR beta chain is described in this entry. The sample belongs to a study of blood T cells in healthy people across ages. Germline values: CDR1 LGHNA, CDR2 YSLEER. With 0 bases removed from V and 0 bases from J, the gap between germline ends came to 13 bases. The CDR3 covers 17 residues. The use of a sample-barcoded 5' primer and a J-beta primer mix characterized a second PCR of about 7 to 12 cycles. Via MiXCR, TCRdb re-called the 5' RACE reads, giving one row per CDR3 protein. Among 1.5 million to 2 million distinct CDR3 sequences, around 50% were seen once, and the ten largest hold about 2.1%. Donors were healthy Caucasian individuals from Russia aged about 6 to 90.

The V call is TRBV4-3, the J call TRBJ2-3; D is undetermined. The sequence was obtained from a woman in her thirties or forties in good health. Material for sequencing was blood. The CDR3 region has the DNA TGCGCCAGCAGCCAAGATTCTGGTAGCTCTAGCACAGATACGCAGTATTTT. Translating it yields CASSQDSGSSSTDTQYF.